This T cell receptor beta chain was recorded in a study of high-grade serous ovarian cancer treatment subgroups. Sequencing used immunoSEQ multiplex PCR; TCRdb keeps in-frame clones, though not all of them. Altogether 7,000 to 10,000 clones are present, roughly 76% being singletons, with the ten largest covering approximately 6.5%. The length of the CDR3 is 14 residues. The V gene's germline CDR1 is MNHEY and CDR2 SVGAGI. Trimming at V came to 6 bases and at J to 7 bases, leaving 9 bases not matched to a gene. Tumor tissue was taken before any definitive surgery or chemotherapy was given. The chain combines TRBV6-5 with TRBJ2-1; TRBD2 agrees at 7 bases. Sequences were obtained from tumor tissue. The TCR sequence derives from a human donor with high-grade serous ovarian cancer. The CDR3 coding sequence is TGTGCCAGCAGCTGGACTAGTGGGCGGAATGAGCAGTTCTTC. The encoded protein is CASSWTSGRNEQFF.